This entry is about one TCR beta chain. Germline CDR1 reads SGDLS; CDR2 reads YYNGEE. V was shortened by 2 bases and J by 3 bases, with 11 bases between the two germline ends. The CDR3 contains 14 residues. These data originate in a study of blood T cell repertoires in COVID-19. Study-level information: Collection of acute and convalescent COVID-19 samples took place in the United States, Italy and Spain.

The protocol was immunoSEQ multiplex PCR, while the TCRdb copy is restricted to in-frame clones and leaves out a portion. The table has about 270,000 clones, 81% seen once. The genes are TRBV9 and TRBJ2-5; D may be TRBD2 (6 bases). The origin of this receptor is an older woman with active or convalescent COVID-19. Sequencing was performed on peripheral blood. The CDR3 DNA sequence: TGTGCCAGCAGCGTCGGCGGGGCCAAAGAGACCCAGTACTTC. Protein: CASSVGGAKETQYF.